A selection of T cell receptor beta chains follows, all from one sample in a study of T cell changes during pregnancy in multiple sclerosis. Only in-frame clones appear in the TCRdb table, and some are missing; sequencing was by immunoSEQ multiplex PCR. The sample includes approximately 23,000 clones, 80% to 95% of them seen just once. This specimen consisted of CD4+ T cells from peripheral blood mononuclear cells, obtained after pregnancy. Source of these receptors: a female donor in good health, enrolled as a control in a pregnancy study. The CDR3 runs from the conserved cysteine through the conserved F or W. The D gene is left open where the match is weak. Size tells how often a clone was seen (once, few, many) or the class of an expanded clone, and some rows leave it out.

D: TRBD2
V: TRBV2
J: TRBJ2-5
size: NA
DNA: TGTGCCAGCAGCATGGGACTAGCGGGGGGGCGGGAGACCCAGTACTTC
CDR3: CASSMGLAGGRETQYF

D: TRBD2
V: TRBV10-1
J: TRBJ2-7
size: NA
DNA: TGCGCCAGCAGTGACCCGAACTTACTAGCGGGACCGACCGATGAGCAGTACTTC
CDR3: CASSDPNLLAGPTDEQYF

D: NA
V: TRBV27
J: TRBJ1-6
size: NA
DNA: TGTGCCAGCAGTTTATCATGGGCCGGGGATTCACCCCTCCACTTT
CDR3: CASSLSWAGDSPLHF

D: TRBD1
V: TRBV20-1
J: TRBJ2-4
size: NA
DNA: TGCAGTGTGGACAGGGAAAACATTCAGTACTTC
CDR3: CSVDRENIQYF

D: NA
V: TRBV29-1
J: TRBJ2-1
size: NA
DNA: TGCAGCGTTGAAGGTGGTCTAGCGCTCAATGAGCAGTTCTTC
CDR3: CSVEGGLALNEQFF

D: TRBD1
V: TRBV30
J: TRBJ1-2
size: NA
DNA: TGTGCCTGGAGTGGCAGGGGGCTAGGCTACACCTTC
CDR3: CAWSGRGLGYTF

D: TRBD1
V: TRBV18
J: TRBJ2-7
size: NA
DNA: TGTGCCAGCTCACCCCGGACAGGCAACTACGAGCAGTACTTC
CDR3: CASSPRTGNYEQYF

D: NA
V: TRBV6-7
J: TRBJ1-3
size: NA
DNA: TGTGCCAGCAGTCCAGTTTATGGAAACACCATATATTTT
CDR3: CASSPVYGNTIYF

D: TRBD2
V: TRBV11-2
J: TRBJ2-5
size: once
DNA: TGTGCCAGCAGCTCCAGGCCCGGGACTAGCGGGCATGAGACCCAGTACTTC
CDR3: CASSSRPGTSGHETQYF

D: NA
V: TRBV11-2
J: TRBJ1-2
size: NA
DNA: TGTGCCAGCAGCTTTTGGGCAGAGTATGGCTACACCTTC
CDR3: CASSFWAEYGYTF

D: TRBD2
V: TRBV7-8
J: TRBJ2-5
size: NA
DNA: TGTGCCAGCAGCTTCTCTAGCGGGAGGGCCCAAGAGACCCAGTACTTC
CDR3: CASSFSSGRAQETQYF

D: NA
V: TRBV5-1
J: TRBJ2-1
size: NA
DNA: TGCGCCAGCAGCTTACTGTACAATGAGCAGTTCTTC
CDR3: CASSLLYNEQFF

D: TRBD2
V: TRBV11-2
J: TRBJ2-2
size: NA
DNA: TGTGCCAGCAGTCAAAGCGGGAGGGCCCGAAGAACCGGGGAGCTGTTTTTT
CDR3: CASSQSGRARRTGELFF

D: NA
V: TRBV30
J: TRBJ1-5
size: NA
DNA: TGTGCCTGGACGGCACAGGGCCATCAGCCCCAGCATTTT
CDR3: CAWTAQGHQPQHF

D: NA
V: TRBV9
J: TRBJ2-3
size: NA
DNA: TGTGCCAGCAGCGTTAGCGGAAGCACAGATACGCAGTATTTT
CDR3: CASSVSGSTDTQYF

D: NA
V: TRBV6-6
J: TRBJ2-7
size: NA
DNA: TGTGCCAGCAGTTACCTCTACGAGCAGTACTTC
CDR3: CASSYLYEQYF

D: NA
V: TRBV27
J: TRBJ1-2
size: NA
DNA: TGTGCCAGCAGTTTCTCTGCTCCCGCTAGAAATGGCTACACCTTC
CDR3: CASSFSAPARNGYTF

D: TRBD1
V: TRBV10-1
J: TRBJ2-1
size: few
DNA: TGCGCCAGCAGTGAGTCCCCAGGGGGTGAGCAGTTCTTC
CDR3: CASSESPGGEQFF

D: NA
V: TRBV7-2
J: TRBJ1-2
size: NA
DNA: TGTGCCAGCAGCTCGGGGGGCGTATATGGCTACACCTTC
CDR3: CASSSGGVYGYTF

D: NA
V: TRBV19
J: TRBJ2-5
size: NA
DNA: TGTGCCAGTACCCAGGGAACCCCGAGGACCCAGTACTTC
CDR3: CASTQGTPRTQYF

D: NA
V: TRBV7-2
J: TRBJ1-2
size: NA
DNA: TGTGCCAGCAGCTTCCGTCAGTATGGCTACACCTTC
CDR3: CASSFRQYGYTF

D: NA
V: TRBV29-1
J: TRBJ1-2
size: NA
DNA: TGCAGCGTTACGGCGGGTATAGCTAACTATGGCTACACCTTC
CDR3: CSVTAGIANYGYTF

D: NA
V: TRBV27
J: TRBJ2-7
size: NA
DNA: TGTGCCAGCAACGCACTTGGGAGTTTCGACGAGCAGTACTTC
CDR3: CASNALGSFDEQYF

D: NA
V: TRBV10-2
J: TRBJ2-2
size: NA
DNA: TGCGCCAGCAGTGAGTCCCCAATCAACACCGGGGAGCTGTTTTTT
CDR3: CASSESPINTGELFF

D: TRBD2
V: TRBV11-3
J: TRBJ2-2
size: NA
DNA: TGTGCCAGCAGCTTAGATGGGGCTAGCGGGAGTGCCGGGGAGCTGTTTTTT
CDR3: CASSLDGASGSAGELFF

D: NA
V: TRBV15
J: TRBJ1-3
size: NA
DNA: TGTGCCACCAGCAGAATCTCAGGGACTGGAAACACCATATATTTT
CDR3: CATSRISGTGNTIYF

D: TRBD2
V: TRBV15
J: TRBJ2-5
size: NA
DNA: TGTGCCACCAGCAGAGGTGGGACTAGCGGGGAACAAGAGACCCAGTACTTC
CDR3: CATSRGGTSGEQETQYF

D: NA
V: TRBV27
J: TRBJ1-2
size: NA
DNA: TGTGCCACCCGGACGGGGGACGCAGGCTACACCTTC
CDR3: CATRTGDAGYTF

D: NA
V: TRBV5-6
J: TRBJ2-7
size: NA
DNA: TGTGCCAGCAGCTTAGATAATAGCGTCACCTACGAGCAGTACTTC
CDR3: CASSLDNSVTYEQYF

D: TRBD1
V: TRBV10-2
J: TRBJ1-6
size: NA
DNA: TGCGCCAGCAGACAGGGGGCCGGTAATTCACCCCTCCACTTT
CDR3: CASRQGAGNSPLHF

D: TRBD2
V: TRBV5-8
J: TRBJ2-5
size: NA
DNA: TGTGCCAGCAGCGCCGGGACTAGCGGGGGTGCTATCCAAGAGACCCAGTACTTC
CDR3: CASSAGTSGGAIQETQYF

D: TRBD2
V: TRBV11-1
J: TRBJ2-1
size: NA
DNA: TGTGCCAGCAGCGACTGGACTAGCGGGGGAGGTGAGCAGTTCTTC
CDR3: CASSDWTSGGGEQFF

D: NA
V: TRBV27
J: TRBJ1-2
size: NA
DNA: TGTGCCAGCAGTATACGATTCGGGGGTCATGGCTACACCTTC
CDR3: CASSIRFGGHGYTF

D: NA
V: TRBV9
J: TRBJ2-5
size: once
DNA: TGTGCCAGCAGCGTAGGGGGGGGACAAGGAGAGACCCAGTACTTC
CDR3: CASSVGGGQGETQYF

D: NA
V: TRBV30
J: TRBJ1-2
size: NA
DNA: TGTGCCTGGAGGGAGGTCTATGGCTACACCTTC
CDR3: CAWREVYGYTF

D: TRBD1
V: TRBV7-2
J: TRBJ1-4
size: NA
DNA: TGTGCCAGCAGCTTAGTTGGGACAGGGTCCGAAAAACTGTTTTTT
CDR3: CASSLVGTGSEKLFF

D: TRBD2
V: TRBV7-3
J: TRBJ2-7
size: NA
DNA: TGTGCCAGCAGCCCGCGACGGAAGCGGGATTACGAGCAGTACTTC
CDR3: CASSPRRKRDYEQYF

D: NA
V: TRBV6-6
J: TRBJ1-4
size: NA
DNA: TGTGCCAGCAGTTACGAGTTCAGGGGTACGGAAAAACTGTTTTTT
CDR3: CASSYEFRGTEKLFF

D: TRBD2
V: TRBV5-8
J: TRBJ2-7
size: NA
DNA: TGTGCCAGCAGCTCTCCCGCGGGGGGGCGGCGCGAGCAGTACTTC
CDR3: CASSSPAGGRREQYF